Listed here are 8 T cell receptor beta chains from one sample, sequenced in a study of Graves' ophthalmopathy and Graves' hyperthyroidism. Investigators amplified TCR beta CDR3 regions from RNA transcripts. Investigators did first-round RT-PCR with HTBI primers, then second-round multiplex PCR. TCRdb reprocessed the multiplex PCR reads with MiXCR, giving one entry per CDR3 protein. This repertoire shows 500,000 to 700,000 distinct CDR3 sequences, approximately 37% found once; its top ten account for about 4%. Sequencing was carried out using peripheral blood or thyroid tissue (not recorded which). These receptors all come from an adult man with Graves' hyperthyroidism.

The V call is TRBV10-3, the J call TRBJ1-5; the D gene is possibly TRBD1 (5 bases). The germline gives CDR1 ENHRY, CDR2 SYGVKD. V lost 3 bases, J lost 6 bases, and 21 bases lay in between. This CDR3 contains 17 residues. The CDR3: CAISDIMRGRFGQPQHF. As DNA, the CDR3 is TGTGCCATCAGTGATATTATGAGGGGCAGATTCGGTCAGCCCCAGCATTTT.

This clonotype appeared a few times. The genes are TRBV5-1 and TRBJ1-1; 12 positions match TRBD1. Unmatched junction bases numbered 11, after V lost 4 bases and J lost 4 bases. The CDR3 is 17 amino acids. The germline V gene encodes CDR1 SGHRS and CDR2 YFSETQ. The CDR3 loop reads CASSRGTGGVEATEAFF. CDR3 bases: TGCGCCAGCAGCCGAGGGACAGGGGGCGTAGAGGCCACTGAAGCTTTCTTT. Full variable domain (outside the CDR3, taken from reference TRBV5-1 and TRBJ1-1): KAGVTQTPRYLIKTRGQQVTLSCSPISGHRSVSWYQQTPGQGLQFLFEYFSETQRNKGNFPGRFSGRQFSNSRSEMNVSTLELGDSALYLCASSRGTGGVEATEAFFGQGTRLTVV.

This clonotype was detected ten times or more. Sequence at one end of the junction differs from germline and may be a read error. The CDR3: CASSEADQDTEAFF. The CDR3 DNA is TGTGCCAGCAGTGAAGCCGACCAGGACACTGAAGCTTTCTTT. This chain joins TRBV10-3 and TRBJ1-1; no firm D call. There are 14 residues in the CDR3. Germline CDR1 reads ENHRY; CDR2 reads SYGVKD.

About this clonotype itself: This may be a read error: a much more frequent sequence differs by one nucleotide. The chain carries TRBV5-5 and TRBJ1-1; 8 bases match TRBD1. From germline, CDR1 is SGHKS and CDR2 YYEKEE (reference sequence). V lost 2 bases to trimming and J lost 6 bases; unmatched junction nucleotides: 9. The CDR3 is made up of 15 amino acids. The CDR3 DNA follows: TGTGCCAGCAGCTTAACTGGGGACAGGACGGCTGAAGCTTTCTTT. This codes for CASSLTGDRTAEAFF.

Details on this clonotype: It is likely a read error, because the conserved phenylalanine at the end of the CDR3 is missing. The limits of the CDR3 on the DNA are not certain, so only TCRdb's listed CDR3 is given. J is TRBJ2-2 and V is TRBV25-1; the table names TRBD1, a call not compared with the DNA. The CDR3 length equals 20 residues, ends included. Per germline, CDR1 MGHDK and CDR2 SYGVNS. This chain's CDR3 is CASSEYQGARFETNTGELLA.

There are many counts of this clonotype. This rearrangement joins TRBV5-1 to TRBJ1-4, with TRBD1 identical over 8 bases. This CDR3 contains 14 residues. The germline CDR1 and CDR2 sequences are SGHRS and YFSETQ. The V gene end was trimmed by 4 bases and the J gene end by 8 bases; junction bases not matched to a gene: 7. The DNA for the CDR3 is TGCGCCAGCAGCCCGACAGGGGCGAGGGAAAAACTGTTTTTT. Residues: CASSPTGAREKLFF.

The CDR3 loop reads CASSIRGVQADTQYF. In DNA form, the CDR3 reads TGTGCCAGTAGTATAAGGGGAGTTCAGGCAGATACGCAGTATTTT. This chain connects TRBV19 to TRBJ2-3; tentatively, D is TRBD1 or TRBD2 (5 bases each). Germline V CDR1 and CDR2: LNHDA, SQIVND (reference sequence). V lost 2 bases, J lost 4 bases, and 13 bases lay in between. The CDR3 has 15 residues. The whole variable domain, filled in from reference TRBV19 and TRBJ2-3, reads DGGITQSPKYLFRKEGQNVTLSCEQNLNHDAMYWYRQDPGQGLRLIYYSQIVNDFQKGDIAEGYSVSREKKESFPLTVTSAQKNPTAFYLCASSIRGVQADTQYFGPGTRLTVL.

As to this clonotype: One base away lies a much larger clone, so this may be a sequencing read error. The chain carries TRBV10-3 and TRBJ1-2; 9 nucleotides agree with TRBD1. This CDR3 has 15 amino acids. Germline assignment: CDR1 ENHRY and CDR2 SYGVKD. J was trimmed by 1 base and V by 3 bases; bases with no gene match: 3. The CDR3 DNA reads TGTGCCATCAGTGAAACAGGGGGCAGTAACTATGGCTACACCTTC. Its protein is CAISETGGSNYGYTF.